This T cell receptor (beta chain) was obtained from a study of CD8+ T cells in alopecia areata. Treatment reported: oral pan-JAK inhibitor, 5-10 mg twice daily. Germline V gives CDR1 SQVTM, CDR2 ANQGSEA. Trimming cost V 7 bases and J 5 bases, with 17 bases left between them. CDR3 length: 13 amino acids. Once RNA had been extracted, it was reverse transcribed into cDNA to act as the sequencing template. Assay: immunoSEQ multiplex PCR; the TCRdb copy retains only in-frame clones and omits some. Counted here are 250,000 to 300,000 clones, 55% to 75% occurring once; the ten biggest clones make up over 1.5%.

Sequences were derived from CD4+ T cells sorted from blood, sampled at week 24, from a patient treated with tofacitinib. The chain couples TRBV29-1 to TRBJ2-5; D possibly corresponds to TRBD1 (6 bases). The sequence derives from a human donor with alopecia areata. The CDR3 reads CSARTDSRETQYF. In DNA form, the CDR3 reads TGCAGCGCCCGGACAGATTCGAGGGAGACCCAGTACTTC.